This T cell receptor beta chain is from a study of T cells in Graves' hyperthyroidism and ophthalmopathy. RNA transcripts provided the source from which TCR beta CDR3 regions were amplified. During a first-round RT-PCR of the TCR CDR3, the HTBI primer set was used. Via MiXCR, TCRdb re-called the multiplex PCR reads, giving one row per CDR3 protein. The sample includes around 350,000 distinct CDR3 sequences, 17% seen only once; the top ten take about a third. This clonotype was seen a handful of times. The CDR3 extends over 14 amino acids. The germline V and J ends were trimmed by 6 bases and 0 bases, with 12 bases remaining between them. Germline-derived CDR1 and CDR2 are LNHDA and SQIVND (reference sequence).

Sequences were obtained from blood. The sequence was obtained from a woman aged 25 to 39 with Graves' hyperthyroidism that later progressed to Graves' ophthalmopathy. This sequence joins TRBV19 and TRBJ2-7, with D hard to call. In DNA, the CDR3 is TGTGCCAGTAGCTCGGCCCCTGGCTCCTACGAGCAGTACTTC. It is translated as CASSSAPGSYEQYF.